This TCR beta chain was sequenced during a study of shared clonotypes between healthy human individuals. Sequenced by immunoSEQ multiplex PCR; TCRdb stores in-frame clones only, minus some. The table lists 450,000 to 500,000 clones, roughly 85% of them singletons. Adult donors, all healthy and HIV-negative, had no recent acute infections or vaccinations. With unsorted samples, genomic DNA was obtained from about 100 million PBMCs. In this sample, this clone turned up a few times. Its antigen is as yet unknown. Study results and caveats: It was only blood that was sampled, and tissue repertoires likely differ.

This sequence was found in a middle-aged woman in good health. Some clones in this sample may be carry-over from other donors' samples. Sample: PBMCs.

DNA of the CDR3: TGTGCCAGCAGTTCCCCGGGGGGGAGGCTGTTCGAGCAGTACTTC. This gives the protein CASSSPGGRLFEQYF. The rearrangement joins TRBV28 to TRBJ2-7; 8 nucleotides match TRBD2. The CDR3 runs 15 residues. The germline V gene encodes CDR1 MDHEN and CDR2 SYDVKM. The V segment lost 4 bases and the J segment 6 bases; nucleotides outside the gene matches: 11.